Shown below are 6 T cell receptor beta chains from a single sample sequenced in a study of cytomegalovirus exposure and HLA in healthy donors. It was with 60 Vbeta and 13 Jbeta primers that the PCR ran. Only in-frame clones appear in the TCRdb table, and some are missing; sequencing was by immunoSEQ multiplex PCR. The table shows 140,000 or so clones, with roughly 80% occurring only once. The sequencing sample was made of PBMCs. These receptors originate from a female donor in good health and CMV-seronegative.

This rearrangement joins TRBV7-9 to TRBJ2-1, with 12 bases lining up with TRBD2. Germline CDR1 reads SEHNR; CDR2 reads FQNEAQ (reference sequence). V shed 0 bases and J 8 bases; nucleotides not matched to a gene: 8. The CDR3 contains 17 residues. CDR3 coding DNA: TGTGCCAGCAGCTTAGCGTCGACTAGCGGGAGTATCGATGAGCAGTTCTTC. It encodes CASSLASTSGSIDEQFF.

The rearrangement uses TRBV18 and TRBJ2-1; a weak D match, TRBD2 (6 bases). V was clipped by 2 bases and J by 7 bases, with 15 bases between them. The CDR3 loop spans 15 amino acids. Germline CDR1 reads KGHSH; CDR2 reads LQKENI. The CDR3 DNA is TGTGCCAGCTCACCAGGTGGGACTGCCACTAATGAGCAGTTCTTC. It yields the protein CASSPGGTATNEQFF. Combining the CDR3 with reference TRBV18 and TRBJ2-1 gives the whole variable domain NAGVMQNPRHLVRRRGQEARLRCSPMKGHSHVYWYRQLPEEGLKFMVYLQKENIIDESGMPKERFSAEFPKEGPSILRIQQVVRGDSAAYFCASSPGGTATNEQFFGPGTRLTVL.

The rearrangement joins TRBV19 to TRBJ1-2; D unclear. Germline lookup yields CDR1 LNHDA and CDR2 SQIVND (reference sequence). V was cut by 8 bases and J by 1 base, with 5 bases left in between. This CDR3 comprises 11 residues. CDR3 sequence: CASLGNYGYTF. For the CDR3, the DNA is TGTGCCAGTCTCGGTAACTATGGCTACACCTTC. Combining the CDR3 with reference TRBV19 and TRBJ1-2 gives the whole variable domain DGGITQSPKYLFRKEGQNVTLSCEQNLNHDAMYWYRQDPGQGLRLIYYSQIVNDFQKGDIAEGYSVSREKKESFPLTVTSAQKNPTAFYLCASLGNYGYTFGSGTRLTVV.

The rearrangement uses TRBV5-1 and TRBJ2-3; tentatively, D is TRBD2 (5 bases). With 0 bases removed from V and 6 bases from J, the gap between germline ends came to 20 bases. The CDR3 is 17 residues long. Germline CDR1 is SGHRS and CDR2 is YFSETQ. CDR3 loop: CASSLAGSATWRDTQYF. The CDR3, as DNA: TGCGCCAGCAGCTTGGCCGGTAGCGCGACTTGGAGGGATACGCAGTATTTT.

The V and J genes are TRBV19 and TRBJ2-7; D not certain. V lost 7 bases and J lost 5, with 21 bases in between. From germline, CDR1 is LNHDA and CDR2 SQIVND (reference sequence). There are 15 residues in the CDR3. This CDR3 is CASIIYVEVWDEQYF. CDR3 nucleotides: TGTGCCAGTATCATTTATGTTGAGGTTTGGGACGAGCAGTACTTC.

The rearrangement links TRBV9 to TRBJ1-2; no clear D. V was cut by 0 bases and J by 8 bases, with 8 bases left in between. The CDR3 has 12 amino acids. Germline V gene lookup returns CDR1 SGDLS and CDR2 YYNGEE. Written as DNA, the CDR3 is TGTGCCAGCAGCGTAGTTACAGAGGGCTACACCTTC. Its protein is CASSVVTEGYTF.